This T cell receptor beta chain was found in a study of T cell changes during pregnancy in multiple sclerosis. Assay: immunoSEQ multiplex PCR; the TCRdb copy retains only in-frame clones and omits some. The sample records over 45,000 clones, 75% to 90% being singletons. Germline V lookup: CDR1 SNHLY, CDR2 FYNNEI. The CDR3 sequence is 14 residues long. V was pared by 2 bases and J by 6 bases, with 13 bases between. This chain joins TRBV2 and TRBJ1-1; weak D call: TRBD1 (6 bases). This clonotype was sampled from a female donor with multiple sclerosis, enrolled in a pregnancy study. Sequencing was performed on peripheral blood, taken after pregnancy. The CDR3 is CASSEKTGPSEAFF. CDR3 bases: TGTGCCAGCAGTGAAAAGACAGGCCCTTCTGAAGCTTTCTTT.